Each of the 18 T cell receptor beta chains below was sequenced from the same sample in a study of cytomegalovirus exposure and HLA in healthy donors. 13 Jbeta primers and 60 Vbeta primers were used for the PCR. Sequenced by immunoSEQ multiplex PCR; TCRdb stores in-frame clones only, minus some. The data contain 120,000 to 150,000 clones, 55% to 80% of them singletons. The sample was PBMCs. Receptor source: a human donor in good health.

V usage is TRBV7-2 and J usage is TRBJ2-7; TRBD2 agrees at 9 bases. The CDR3 loop spans 16 amino acids. In germline, CDR1 is SGHTA, CDR2 FQGNSA. Trimming at V came to 1 base and at J to 3 bases, leaving 7 bases not matched to a gene. CDR3 region: CASSLGLAGRIYEQYF. The CDR3 DNA reads TGTGCCAGCAGCTTAGGTCTAGCGGGAAGGATCTACGAGCAGTACTTC.

The chain links TRBV27 to TRBJ1-5; 7 bases agree with TRBD1. CDR3 length equals 13 residues. V was clipped by 0 bases and J by 12 bases; unmatched bases: 5. The V gene's germline CDR1 is MNHEY and CDR2 SMNVEV (reference sequence). CDR3 amino acids: CASSLSAAGGQHF. The CDR3 DNA reads TGTGCCAGCAGTTTATCCGCCGCAGGGGGCCAGCATTTT.

The chain links TRBV5-6 to TRBJ2-7; D call uncertain. V was pared by 7 bases and J by 2 bases, with 13 bases between. CDR1 and CDR2 from the germline V gene are SGHDT and YYEEEE. CDR3 length: 13 amino acids. In DNA form, the CDR3 reads TGTGCCAGCCCTTGGGCAAAAGCCTACGAGCAGTACTTC. Protein: CASPWAKAYEQYF.

This chain uses TRBV6-5 with TRBJ1-3; unclear D gene. CDR3 length: 16 amino acids. Trimming cost V 0 bases and J 0 bases, with 9 bases left between them. CDR1 MNHEY and CDR2 SVGAGI come from the germline V gene. The CDR3 here is CASSYSSDLSGNTIYF. In DNA form, the CDR3 reads TGTGCCAGCAGTTACTCGAGTGATCTCTCTGGAAACACCATATATTTT.

The chain is built from TRBV30 and TRBJ2-7; D is unclear. The germline V and J ends were trimmed by 3 bases and 7 bases, with 13 bases remaining between them. From germline, CDR1 is GTSNPN and CDR2 SVGIG (reference sequence). CDR3 length equals 12 residues. Written as DNA, the CDR3 is TGTGCCTGGAGCCCACCTTCCGGGGAGCAGTACTTC. Translating gives CAWSPPSGEQYF.

This clone was detected once. This chain uses TRBV10-2 with TRBJ1-2, with D uncertain. Trimming cost V 3 bases and J 0 bases, with 17 bases left between them. Germline CDR1 reads WSHSY; CDR2 reads SAAADI. The CDR3 extends over 17 amino acids. Here the CDR3 reads CASSEAYLGRTNYGYTF. DNA of the CDR3: TGCGCCAGCAGTGAAGCGTACCTAGGGAGGACTAACTATGGCTACACCTTC.

V gene TRBV13 combines with J gene TRBJ2-5; D unclear. This CDR3 region has 13 residues. The V and J ends lost 5 bases and 0 bases respectively, with 7 bases between them. From germline, CDR1 is PRHDT and CDR2 FYEKMQ (reference sequence). CDR3 bases: TGTGCCAGCAGCACGGCGGACCAAGAGACCCAGTACTTC. It encodes CASSTADQETQYF. The variable domain in full, with the rest retrieved from reference TRBV13 and TRBJ2-5, is AAGVIQSPRHLIKEKRETATLKCYPIPRHDTVYWYQQGPGQDPQFLISFYEKMQSDKGSIPDRFSAQQFSDYHSELNMSSLELGDSALYFCASSTADQETQYFGPGTRLLVL.

This clone was seen only a few times. The V gene is TRBV15, the J gene TRBJ1-2; the D gene is possibly TRBD1 (5 bases). The CDR3 runs 13 residues. The germline V gene has CDR1 LNHNV and CDR2 YYDKDF (reference sequence). V was shortened by 0 bases and J by 9 bases, with 11 bases between the two germline ends. The CDR3 bases are TGTGCCACCAGCAGAGACAGGGCGGATCGCTACACCTTC. This translates into CATSRDRADRYTF.

V is TRBV15 and J is TRBJ1-4, with TRBD1 identical over 8 bases. CDR1 LNHNV and CDR2 YYDKDF come from the germline V gene (reference sequence). This CDR3 comprises 16 residues. The V and J ends lost 3 bases and 5 bases, in that order; junction bases with no gene match: 8. The CDR3 nucleotides are TGTGCCACCAGCAGCGATGGGGGGACAGGAAATGAAAAACTGTTTTTT. As protein: CATSSDGGTGNEKLFF.

The V call is TRBV5-4, the J call TRBJ1-4; D unclear. CDR3 length: 14 amino acids. CDR1 and CDR2 from the germline V gene are SGHNT and YYREEE (reference sequence). V was pared by 4 bases and J by 7 bases, with 14 bases between. This CDR3 reads CASSQDYGSEKLFF. CDR3 coding DNA: TGTGCCAGCAGCCAGGACTACGGGAGTGAAAAACTGTTTTTT.

This chain uses TRBV10-1 with TRBJ2-3; D ambiguous. V gave up 3 bases and J gave up 2 bases, with 9 bases separating them. Germline V lookup: CDR1 WNHNN, CDR2 SYGVQD (reference sequence). The CDR3 runs to 14 residues. CDR3 DNA sequence: TGCGCCAGCAGTGACGGCGGCCCCACAGATACGCAGTATTTT. This translates into CASSDGGPTDTQYF.

The V gene is TRBV9, the J gene TRBJ1-4, with D possibly being TRBD1 (6 bases). Trimming cost V 0 bases and J 7 bases, with 13 bases left between them. This CDR3 comprises 15 residues. Germline values: CDR1 SGDLS, CDR2 YYNGEE. This chain's CDR3 is CASSVGPGDGEKLFF. CDR3 nucleotides: TGTGCCAGCAGCGTAGGCCCAGGGGATGGTGAAAAACTGTTTTTT.

This clone was seen just once. The chain couples TRBV30 to TRBJ2-3; the match to TRBD2 covers 11 bases. V lost 0 bases, J lost 4 bases, and 3 bases stayed unmatched. Germline CDR1 GTSNPN, CDR2 SVGIG (reference sequence). This CDR3 region has 15 residues. DNA for the CDR3: TGTGCCTGGAGTGTACTAGCGGGAGTATCAGATACGCAGTATTTT. Translated, it gives CAWSVLAGVSDTQYF.

This chain uses TRBV2 with TRBJ1-2; 7 bases fit TRBD1. Germline V gives CDR1 SNHLY, CDR2 FYNNEI. The trim removed 7 bases at V and 1 base at J, leaving 12 bases unmatched. This CDR3 comprises 16 residues. CDR3 DNA sequence: TGTGCCAGCAAGGGGGGCAGGGGGGACCTTAACTATGGCTACACCTTC. Protein product: CASKGGRGDLNYGYTF.

This chain joins TRBV13 and TRBJ1-2; D unresolved. This CDR3 is built from 13 residues. Per the germline V gene, CDR1 is PRHDT and CDR2 is FYEKMQ (reference sequence). Trimming took 5 bases from V and 4 from J, leaving 11 bases between them. The CDR3 spells CASSPREGYGYTF. The CDR3 DNA reads as TGTGCCAGCAGCCCCCGGGAGGGCTATGGCTACACCTTC.

V and J are TRBV13 and TRBJ2-5, with 7 bases lining up with TRBD1. The J call is in doubt because the DNA end fits TRBJ2-7 better. Germline loops: CDR1 PRHDT, CDR2 FYEKMQ (reference sequence). This CDR3 is 14 amino acids long. The CDR3 DNA reads as TGTGCCAGCAGTAAGACAGGGAAATCATCCGAGCAGTACTTC. Amino acid sequence: CASSKTGKSSEQYF.

This clone was detected a few times. V and J are TRBV7-8 and TRBJ1-1; D ambiguous. Trimming stripped 0 bases from V and 1 base from J, with 6 bases between. Germline assignment: CDR1 SGHVS and CDR2 FQNEAQ. The CDR3 loop spans 14 amino acids. This chain's CDR3 is CASSLAHRNTEAFF. In nucleotides, the CDR3 is TGTGCCAGCAGCTTAGCGCACAGGAACACTGAAGCTTTCTTT. Based on the CDR3 plus reference TRBV7-8 and TRBJ1-1, the full variable domain is GAGVSQSPRYKVAKRGQDVALRCDPISGHVSLFWYQQALGQGPEFLTYFQNEAQLDKSGLPSDRFFAERPEGSVSTLKIQRTQQEDSAVYLCASSLAHRNTEAFFGQGTRLTVV.

The chain has TRBV2 and TRBJ1-5; D is possibly TRBD1 (6 bases). Germline CDR1 SNHLY, CDR2 FYNNEI. The CDR3 is 13 amino acids. The V end lost 7 bases, the J end lost 5 bases, and 12 bases lay between the germline ends. Written as DNA, the CDR3 is TGTGCCAGCACCACGGACAGCTATCAGCCCCAGCATTTT. This gives the protein CASTTDSYQPQHF.